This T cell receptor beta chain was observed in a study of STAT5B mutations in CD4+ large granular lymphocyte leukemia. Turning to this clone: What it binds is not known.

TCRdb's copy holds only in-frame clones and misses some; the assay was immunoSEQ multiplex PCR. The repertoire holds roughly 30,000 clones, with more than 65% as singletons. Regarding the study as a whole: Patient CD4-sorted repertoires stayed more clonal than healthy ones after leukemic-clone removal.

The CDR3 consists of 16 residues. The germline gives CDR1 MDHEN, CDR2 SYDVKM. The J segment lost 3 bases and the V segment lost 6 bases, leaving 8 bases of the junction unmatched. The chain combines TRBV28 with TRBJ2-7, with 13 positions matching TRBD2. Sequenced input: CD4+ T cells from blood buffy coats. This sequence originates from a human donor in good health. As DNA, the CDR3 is TGTGCCAGCAGGGGGAGACTAGCGGGAGGTGTCTACGAGCAGTACTTC. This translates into CASRGRLAGGVYEQYF.